The source of this TCR beta chain is a study of blood T cell repertoires in COVID-19. Study background: Some COVID-19 samples were acute and others convalescent; all came from the United States, Italy and Spain. Sample material is recorded as cDNA or gDNA derived from T cells, B-cell-depleted T cells, or PBMCs.

The authors' processing: Reference gene primer amplification gave nucleated cell count estimates. Some clones are missing from TCRdb's copy, which holds only in-frame ones; the method was immunoSEQ multiplex PCR. V and J calls and clone size are as listed in that table; D and trimming were resolved from the DNA. The sample consists of 75,000 to 90,000 clones, more than 75% of them appearing once. The TCR originated in a man aged 80 or over with active or convalescent COVID-19. The source material was peripheral blood.

The CDR3 reads CASSSRTAVNTEAFF. The CDR3 DNA reads as TGTGCCAGCAGCTCTCGGACAGCCGTTAACACTGAAGCTTTCTTT. The J gene is TRBJ1-1, the V gene TRBV11-3; maybe TRBD1 (6 bases). Germline CDR1 SGHNT, CDR2 YENEEA. The CDR3 length is 15 residues. Between the trimmed V and J ends, which lost 4 bases and 2 bases, there was a span of 14 bases.